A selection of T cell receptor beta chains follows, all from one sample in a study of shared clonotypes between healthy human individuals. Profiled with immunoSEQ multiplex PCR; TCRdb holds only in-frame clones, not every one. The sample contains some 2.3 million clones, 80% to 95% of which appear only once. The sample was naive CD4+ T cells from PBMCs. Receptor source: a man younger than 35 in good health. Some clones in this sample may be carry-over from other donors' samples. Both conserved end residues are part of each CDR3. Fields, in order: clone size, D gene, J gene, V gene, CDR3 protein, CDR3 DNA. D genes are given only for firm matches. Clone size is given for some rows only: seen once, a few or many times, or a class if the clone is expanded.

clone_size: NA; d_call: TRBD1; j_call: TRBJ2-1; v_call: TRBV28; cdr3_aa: CASSGTPGTGGPSSYNEQFF; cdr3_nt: TGTGCCAGCAGTGGAACTCCCGGGACAGGGGGACCAAGCTCCTACAATGAGCAGTTCTTC
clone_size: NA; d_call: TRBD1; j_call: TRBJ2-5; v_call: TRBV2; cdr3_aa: CASSTDRGQETQYF; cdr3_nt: TGTGCCAGCAGCACAGACAGGGGCCAAGAGACCCAGTACTTC
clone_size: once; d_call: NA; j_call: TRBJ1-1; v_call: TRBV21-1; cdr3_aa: CASNEPHPDTEAFF; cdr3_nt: TGTGCCAGCAACGAGCCCCACCCGGACACTGAAGCTTTCTTT
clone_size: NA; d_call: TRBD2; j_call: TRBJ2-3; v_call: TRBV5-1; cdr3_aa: CASSLKGLAGADTQYF; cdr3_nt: TGCGCCAGCAGCTTGAAGGGACTAGCGGGAGCAGATACGCAGTATTTT
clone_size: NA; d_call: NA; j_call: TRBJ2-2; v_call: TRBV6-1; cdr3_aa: CASRAWGNPGELFF; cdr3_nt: TGTGCCAGCAGAGCCTGGGGCAATCCCGGGGAGCTGTTTTTT
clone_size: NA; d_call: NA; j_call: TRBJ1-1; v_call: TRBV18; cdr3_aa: CASSPEGGRTEAFF; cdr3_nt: TGTGCCAGCTCACCGGAGGGGGGGCGGACTGAAGCTTTCTTT
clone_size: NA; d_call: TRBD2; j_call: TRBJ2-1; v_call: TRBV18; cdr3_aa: CASSPLLATTGNEQFF; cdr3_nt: TGTGCCAGCTCACCACTACTAGCGACGACGGGCAATGAGCAGTTCTTC
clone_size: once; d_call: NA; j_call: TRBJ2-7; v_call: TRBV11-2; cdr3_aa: CASSLGRPYEQYF; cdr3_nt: TGTGCCAGCAGCTTAGGACGGCCATACGAGCAGTACTTC
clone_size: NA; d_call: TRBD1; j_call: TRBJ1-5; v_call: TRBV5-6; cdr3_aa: CASSLGQGVNQPQHF; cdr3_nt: TGTGCCAGCAGCTTGGGACAGGGGGTCAATCAGCCCCAGCATTTT
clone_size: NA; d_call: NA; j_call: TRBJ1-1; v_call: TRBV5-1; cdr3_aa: CASIGGPDTEAFF; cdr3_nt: TGCGCCAGCATCGGAGGGCCGGACACTGAAGCTTTCTTT
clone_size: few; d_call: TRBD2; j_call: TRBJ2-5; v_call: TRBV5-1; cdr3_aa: CASSPPGGIETQYF; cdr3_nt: TGCGCCAGCAGCCCCCCCGGGGGGATCGAGACCCAGTACTTC
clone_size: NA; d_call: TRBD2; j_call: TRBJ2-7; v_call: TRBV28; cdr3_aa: CASSLLGSGITGSYEQYF; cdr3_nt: TGTGCCAGCAGTTTATTAGGTAGCGGGATTACCGGGTCCTACGAGCAGTACTTC
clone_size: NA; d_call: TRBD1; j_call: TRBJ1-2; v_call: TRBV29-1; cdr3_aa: CSVVGTGSYGYTF; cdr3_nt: TGCAGCGTTGTGGGGACAGGGAGCTATGGCTACACCTTC
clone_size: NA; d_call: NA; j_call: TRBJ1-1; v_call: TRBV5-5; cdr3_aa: CASSLPGGANTEAFF; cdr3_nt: TGTGCCAGCAGCTTGCCCGGCGGTGCGAACACTGAAGCTTTCTTT
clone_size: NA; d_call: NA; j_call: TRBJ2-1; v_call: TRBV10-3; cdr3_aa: CAISDLDRSEQFF; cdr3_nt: TGTGCCATCAGTGACCTTGACAGGTCTGAGCAGTTCTTC
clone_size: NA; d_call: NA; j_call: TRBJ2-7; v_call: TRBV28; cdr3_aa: CASRTSVRGTEQYF; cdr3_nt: TGTGCCAGCAGGACAAGTGTCAGGGGCACGGAGCAGTACTTC
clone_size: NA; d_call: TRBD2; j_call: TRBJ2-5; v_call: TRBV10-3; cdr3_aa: CAISGTSGYQETQYF; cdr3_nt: TGTGCCATCAGTGGGACTAGCGGATACCAAGAGACCCAGTACTTC
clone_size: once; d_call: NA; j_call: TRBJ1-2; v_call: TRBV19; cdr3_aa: CASSPRLGPAPNYGYTF; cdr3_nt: TGTGCCAGTAGTCCTCGTTTGGGCCCCGCACCTAACTATGGCTACACCTTC
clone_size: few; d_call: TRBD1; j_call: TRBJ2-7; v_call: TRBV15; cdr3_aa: CATRDRVYEQYF; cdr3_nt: TGTGCCACCAGGGACAGGGTCTACGAGCAGTACTTC
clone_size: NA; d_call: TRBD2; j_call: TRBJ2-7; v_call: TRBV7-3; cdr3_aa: CASSLGLAGTYEQYF; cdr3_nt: TGTGCCAGCAGCCTGGGACTAGCGGGGACCTACGAGCAGTACTTC
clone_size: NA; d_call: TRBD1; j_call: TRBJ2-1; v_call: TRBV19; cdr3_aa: CASSLGTDYNEQFF; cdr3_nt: TGTGCCAGTAGTTTGGGGACAGATTACAATGAGCAGTTCTTC
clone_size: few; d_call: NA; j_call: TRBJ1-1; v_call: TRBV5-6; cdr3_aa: CASSVGQWGTEAFF; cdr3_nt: TGTGCCAGCAGCGTAGGACAGTGGGGCACTGAAGCTTTCTTT
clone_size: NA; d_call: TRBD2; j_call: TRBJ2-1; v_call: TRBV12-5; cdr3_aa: CASGLPETSGVSSYNEQFF; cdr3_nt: TGTGCTAGTGGTCTCCCCGAGACTAGCGGGGTAAGCTCCTACAATGAGCAGTTCTTC
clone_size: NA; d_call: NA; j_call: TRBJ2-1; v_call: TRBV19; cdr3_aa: CASQRGPREAYNEQFF; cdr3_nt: TGTGCCAGTCAAAGGGGGCCCCGGGAGGCCTACAATGAGCAGTTCTTC
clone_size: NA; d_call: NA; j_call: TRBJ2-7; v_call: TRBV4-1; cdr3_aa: CASSSAGAASYEQYF; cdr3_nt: TGCGCCAGCAGTTCGGCCGGGGCTGCTTCCTACGAGCAGTACTTC
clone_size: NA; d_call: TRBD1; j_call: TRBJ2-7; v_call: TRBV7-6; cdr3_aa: CASSPMTGGSFEQYF; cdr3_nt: TGTGCCAGCAGCCCGATGACAGGGGGTTCGTTCGAGCAGTACTTC
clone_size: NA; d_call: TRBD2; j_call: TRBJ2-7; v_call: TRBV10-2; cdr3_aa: CASSGTSGSYEQYF; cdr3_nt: TGCGCCAGCAGCGGGACTAGCGGGTCCTACGAGCAGTACTTC
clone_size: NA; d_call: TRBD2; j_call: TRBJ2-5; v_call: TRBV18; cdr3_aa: CASSPLAGEQETQYF; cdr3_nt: TGTGCCAGCTCGCCTCTAGCGGGAGAGCAAGAGACCCAGTACTTC
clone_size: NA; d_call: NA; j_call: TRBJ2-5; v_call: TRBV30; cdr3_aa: CAWSVPKGTQETQYF; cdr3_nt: TGTGCCTGGAGTGTACCTAAAGGGACCCAAGAGACCCAGTACTTC